These 15 T cell receptor beta chains came from one sample sequenced in a study of yellow fever vaccine responses in identical twins. TCRdb called the RT-PCR reads again in MiXCR, with one record for every CDR3 protein. Here the sample spans about 3,000 distinct CDR3 sequences, approximately 90% being singletons. The sample in question was T cells from blood (PBMCs), unsorted or a sorted subset (not recorded which), obtained before or after yellow fever vaccination (not recorded which). The receptors were sampled from a woman aged 18-29 years who received the yellow fever vaccine.

CDR3 region: CSASMNTEAFF. The DNA of the CDR3 is TGCAGCGCTAGTATGAACACTGAAGCTTTCTTT. This chain joins TRBV29-1 and TRBJ1-1; D ambiguous. This CDR3 is built from 11 residues. The germline CDR1 and CDR2 sequences are SQVTM and ANQGSEA. V lost 7 bases to trimming and J lost 0 bases, with 6 bases between them. Drawing the rest from reference TRBV29-1 and TRBJ1-1, the complete variable domain is SAVISQKPSRDICQRGTSLTIQCQVDSQVTMMFWYRQQPGQSLTLIATANQGSEATYESGFVIDKFPISRPNLTFSTLTVSNMSPEDSSIYLCSASMNTEAFFGQGTRLTVV.

The CDR3 DNA reads TGTGCCAGTAGTAAACGATTCCTAGCGGGAGGGCATGAGCAGTTCTTC. Protein: CASSKRFLAGGHEQFF. This chain links TRBV19 with TRBJ2-1; 12 nucleotides align to TRBD2. Germline-derived CDR1 and CDR2 are LNHDA and SQIVND (reference sequence). The CDR3 spans 16 residues. The V gene end was trimmed by 4 bases and the J gene end by 8 bases; junction bases not matched to a gene: 9.

The chain is built from TRBV11-1 and TRBJ2-3, with 9 bases fitting TRBD1. Trimming took 1 base from V and 2 from J; bases not matched to a gene: 1. The V gene's germline CDR1 is SGHAT and CDR2 FQDESV (reference sequence). The CDR3 covers 15 residues. CDR3 amino acids: CASSLGTGVTDTQYF. Here the CDR3 DNA reads TGTGCCAGCAGCTTAGGGACAGGGGTCACAGATACGCAGTATTTT.

The V and J genes are TRBV14 and TRBJ2-1; no clear D gene. CDR1 and CDR2 (germline): SGHDN, FVKESK. The V end lost 4 bases, the J end lost 9 bases, and 13 bases lay between the germline ends. This CDR3 comprises 13 residues. The CDR3 region is CASSLGSKGEQFF. CDR3 coding DNA: TGTGCCAGCAGCCTAGGTTCGAAGGGTGAGCAGTTCTTC.

The CDR3 protein is CAISESGRSEAFF. In DNA form, the CDR3 reads TGTGCCATCAGTGAGTCAGGCAGGTCAGAAGCTTTCTTT. The J gene is TRBJ1-1, the V gene TRBV10-3; no clear D. The length of the CDR3 is 13 residues. V shed 0 bases and J shed 8 bases, with 10 bases lying between them. Looked up from germline, CDR1 is ENHRY and CDR2 is SYGVKD.

This rearrangement joins TRBV7-8 to TRBJ2-1, with 7 bases identical to TRBD2. The CDR3 loop spans 14 amino acids. The germline gives CDR1 SGHVS, CDR2 FQNEAQ. Trimming cost V 1 base and J 5 bases; bases outside gene matches: 2. Here the CDR3 reads CASSLVLADNEQFF. CDR3 in DNA: TGTGCCAGCAGCTTAGTTCTAGCGGACAATGAGCAGTTCTTC.

The V and J genes are TRBV10-1 and TRBJ1-2, with a weak D call TRBD1 (6 bases). The length of the CDR3 is 17 residues. Trimming cost V 7 bases and J 4 bases, with 25 bases left between them. Per germline, CDR1 WNHNN and CDR2 SYGVQD (reference sequence). The CDR3 DNA follows: TGCGCCAGCAAAAGATTTGACAATACAGGGTCTGGCTATGGCTACACCTTC. Protein: CASKRFDNTGSGYGYTF.

In this sample, this clonotype turned up a few times. The rearrangement links TRBV28 to TRBJ1-6; D possibly corresponds to TRBD1 (5 bases). This CDR3 has 14 residues. V was cut by 7 bases and J by 10 bases, with 17 bases left in between. Germline values: CDR1 MDHEN, CDR2 SYDVKM. CDR3 residues: CASNIISKGSPLHF. CDR3 DNA: TGTGCCAGCAACATAATATCAAAGGGGTCACCCCTCCACTTT.

This chain connects TRBV2 to TRBJ1-1; D is unclear. CDR1 and CDR2 (germline): SNHLY, FYNNEI. V was cut by 1 base and J by 3 bases, with 0 bases left in between. The CDR3 length is 11 residues. The CDR3 is CASSEDTEAFF. The CDR3 region has the DNA TGTGCCAGCAGTGAAGACACTGAAGCTTTCTTT.

This clonotype was observed once. The chain combines TRBV5-1 with TRBJ2-7; D ambiguous. This CDR3 spans 14 amino acids. From germline, CDR1 is SGHRS and CDR2 YFSETQ. V lost 1 base to trimming and J lost 2 bases, with 10 bases between them. The CDR3 coding sequence is TGCGCCAGCAGCTTGACAGATCCTGCCTACGAGCAGTACTTC. Translation gives CASSLTDPAYEQYF.

The V gene is TRBV4-1, the J gene TRBJ2-7; D is ambiguous. The germline V gene has CDR1 MGHRA and CDR2 YSYEKL. CDR3 length: 13 amino acids. V dropped 1 base and J dropped 0 bases, with 4 bases sitting between them. In DNA form, the CDR3 reads TGCGCCAGCAGCCAAGGAATCTCCTACGAGCAGTACTTC. It translates to CASSQGISYEQYF.

J is TRBJ1-1 and V is TRBV10-3, with D tentatively TRBD1 (5 bases). V shed 4 bases and J shed 1 base, with 13 bases lying between them. CDR1 and CDR2 from the germline V gene are ENHRY and SYGVKD. This CDR3 contains 15 residues. CDR3 nucleotides: TGTGCCATCAGTGGAGGGGAGGGGTGGAACACTGAAGCTTTCTTT. Protein sequence: CAISGGEGWNTEAFF.

The chain recombines TRBV6-5 with TRBJ2-1; 7 bases align to TRBD2. The length of the CDR3 is 14 residues. From germline, CDR1 is MNHEY and CDR2 SVGAGI. The J segment lost 4 bases and the V segment lost 4 bases, leaving 4 bases of the junction unmatched. CDR3 nucleotides: TGTGCCAGCAGTTTCAGCGGGGCTTACAATGAGCAGTTCTTC. This sequence encodes CASSFSGAYNEQFF.

The CDR3 loop reads CASTPFAGLADTQYF. The DNA of the CDR3 is TGTGCCAGCACTCCTTTCGCGGGCCTGGCAGATACGCAGTATTTT. The genes are TRBV12-3 or TRBV12-4 and TRBJ2-3; a weak D match, TRBD2 (5 bases). The germline V and J ends were trimmed by 7 bases and 4 bases, with 18 bases remaining between them. The length of the CDR3 is 15 residues.

V and J are TRBV11-3 and TRBJ2-5; no firm D call. V lost 5 bases and J 5 bases, leaving 12 bases between the germline ends. Germline CDR1 reads SGHNT; CDR2 reads YENEEA. The CDR3 is 13 residues long. For the CDR3, the DNA is TGTGCCAGCAGCACCGGGCGGTGGGAGACCCAGTACTTC. This codes for CASSTGRWETQYF.